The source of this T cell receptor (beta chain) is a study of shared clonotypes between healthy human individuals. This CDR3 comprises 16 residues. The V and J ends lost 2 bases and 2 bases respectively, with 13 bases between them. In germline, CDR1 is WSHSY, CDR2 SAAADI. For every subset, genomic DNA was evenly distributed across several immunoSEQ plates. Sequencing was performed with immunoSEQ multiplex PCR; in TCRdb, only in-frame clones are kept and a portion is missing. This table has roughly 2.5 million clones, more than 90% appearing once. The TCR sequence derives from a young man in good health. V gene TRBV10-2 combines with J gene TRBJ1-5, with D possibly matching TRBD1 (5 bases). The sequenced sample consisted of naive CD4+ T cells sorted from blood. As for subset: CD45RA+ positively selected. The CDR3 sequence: CASSEGGMWGNQPQHF. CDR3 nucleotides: TGCGCCAGCAGTGAGGGGGGGATGTGGGGCAATCAGCCCCAGCATTTT.